A selection of T cell receptor beta chains follows, all from one sample in a study of blood T cell repertoires in COVID-19. Produced via immunoSEQ multiplex PCR; TCRdb's table is partial and in-frame only. The sample includes a few hundred thousand clones, 70% to 90% seen only once; the top ten take roughly 1.2%. Sequencing was performed on peripheral blood. Receptors were obtained from a man in his forties or fifties with acute or convalescent COVID-19. Each CDR3 is given with its conserved first and last residue. The D gene is left open where the match is weak. Clone size is given for some rows only: seen once, a few or many times, or a class if the clone is expanded.

v_gene: TRBV19
j_gene: TRBJ2-1
abundance: .
d_gene: TRBD2
CDR3nt: TGTGCCAGTAGTATGTCTAGCGGGAAAAATGAGCAGTTCTTC
CDR3aa: CASSMSSGKNEQFF

v_gene: TRBV7-9
j_gene: TRBJ2-3
abundance: few
d_gene: .
CDR3nt: TGTGCCAGCAGCTTAGCCGCGGCAGATACGCAGTATTTT
CDR3aa: CASSLAAADTQYF

v_gene: TRBV27
j_gene: TRBJ2-7
abundance: .
d_gene: TRBD2
CDR3nt: TGTGCCAGCAGTTTACGGGGGGATACCTACGAGCAGTACTTC
CDR3aa: CASSLRGDTYEQYF

v_gene: TRBV28
j_gene: TRBJ1-5
abundance: .
d_gene: .
CDR3nt: TGTGCCAGCAGTTTATACACAGGGCTTAGCAATCAGCCCCAGCATTTT
CDR3aa: CASSLYTGLSNQPQHF

v_gene: TRBV4-1
j_gene: TRBJ2-7
abundance: .
d_gene: TRBD1
CDR3nt: TGCGCCAGCAGCCCGGGGACGGGCAGGACAGGGGGCTACGAGCAGTACTTC
CDR3aa: CASSPGTGRTGGYEQYF

v_gene: TRBV2
j_gene: TRBJ1-6
abundance: .
d_gene: .
CDR3nt: TGTGCCAGGAGGGAGGGACCAAATAATTCACCCCTCCACTTT
CDR3aa: CARREGPNNSPLHF

v_gene: TRBV7-6
j_gene: TRBJ2-2
abundance: .
d_gene: .
CDR3nt: TGTGCCAGCAGCCAACGGACAGTAGGGGTCGGGGAGCTGTTTTTT
CDR3aa: CASSQRTVGVGELFF

v_gene: TRBV29-1
j_gene: TRBJ1-2
abundance: .
d_gene: TRBD1
CDR3nt: TGCAGCGTTGCCCCACAGGGGGCTATTTATGGCTACACCTTC
CDR3aa: CSVAPQGAIYGYTF

v_gene: TRBV10-3
j_gene: TRBJ1-2
abundance: .
d_gene: .
CDR3nt: TGTGCCATCAGTGGAGGGAGGTATGGCTACACCTTC
CDR3aa: CAISGGRYGYTF

v_gene: TRBV28
j_gene: TRBJ2-7
abundance: .
d_gene: TRBD1
CDR3nt: TGTGCCAGCAGTACGCTCTGGGACAGGCAATCCTACGAGCAGTACTTC
CDR3aa: CASSTLWDRQSYEQYF

v_gene: TRBV28
j_gene: TRBJ2-3
abundance: .
d_gene: .
CDR3nt: TGTGCCAGCAGCCCGTTTGCTAGCTACCCAGATACGCAGTATTTT
CDR3aa: CASSPFASYPDTQYF

v_gene: TRBV3-1/TRBV3-2
j_gene: TRBJ2-3
abundance: .
d_gene: TRBD2
CDR3nt: TGTGCCAGCAGCCAAGAGACTAGCGGGGGAGATACGCAGTATTTT
CDR3aa: CASSQETSGGDTQYF

v_gene: TRBV20-1
j_gene: TRBJ2-7
abundance: .
d_gene: TRBD1
CDR3nt: TGCAGTGCTAGTATACCGGGACAGGGGGTCTCCGAGCAGTACTTC
CDR3aa: CSASIPGQGVSEQYF

v_gene: TRBV2
j_gene: TRBJ2-7
abundance: few
d_gene: .
CDR3nt: TGTGCCAGCAGTGAAAGGGAGATCAACCACGAGCAGTACTTC
CDR3aa: CASSEREINHEQYF

v_gene: TRBV24-1
j_gene: TRBJ2-5
abundance: .
d_gene: TRBD1
CDR3nt: TGTGCCACCAGTGACCGACAGGGACGGGAGACCCAGTACTTC
CDR3aa: CATSDRQGRETQYF

v_gene: TRBV9
j_gene: TRBJ1-6
abundance: .
d_gene: TRBD1
CDR3nt: TGTGCCAGCAGCTCCAAGGGGGCGAATTCACCCCTCCACTTT
CDR3aa: CASSSKGANSPLHF

v_gene: TRBV13
j_gene: TRBJ2-3
abundance: .
d_gene: .
CDR3nt: TGTGCCAGCAGCCGGGAGAGCACAGATACGCAGTATTTT
CDR3aa: CASSRESTDTQYF

v_gene: TRBV27
j_gene: TRBJ2-1
abundance: .
d_gene: TRBD1
CDR3nt: TGTGCCAGCAGTTTATGGAGGGACAGGGAAAATGAGCAGTTCTTC
CDR3aa: CASSLWRDRENEQFF

v_gene: TRBV27
j_gene: TRBJ2-2
abundance: .
d_gene: .
CDR3nt: TGTGCCAGCAGTTCCAGGGTCCTAGACAGCCTTAAGAACACCGGGGAGCTGTTTTTT
CDR3aa: CASSSRVLDSLKNTGELFF

v_gene: TRBV6-4
j_gene: TRBJ2-7
abundance: .
d_gene: .
CDR3nt: TGTGCCAGCAGTGAAGAGGCAAATTCGGAGCAGTACTTC
CDR3aa: CASSEEANSEQYF

v_gene: TRBV7-7
j_gene: TRBJ2-5
abundance: few
d_gene: .
CDR3nt: TGTGCTAGCAGCTTAGCGCATCCGGCCGGGATTGGGACCCAGTACTTC
CDR3aa: CASSLAHPAGIGTQYF

v_gene: TRBV10-3
j_gene: TRBJ2-7
abundance: .
d_gene: TRBD1
CDR3nt: TGTGCCATCAGTGAAGAGACAGGGTTCTACGAGCAGTACTTC
CDR3aa: CAISEETGFYEQYF

v_gene: TRBV29-1
j_gene: TRBJ1-4
abundance: few
d_gene: .
CDR3nt: TGCAGCGCCCTGTCGGGACAATTTAATGAAAAACTGTTTTTT
CDR3aa: CSALSGQFNEKLFF

v_gene: TRBV7-9
j_gene: TRBJ1-1
abundance: .
d_gene: .
CDR3nt: TGTGCCAGCAGCTTAGGCCGCATTCCCCGGGGTCTGAACACTGAAGCTTTCTTT
CDR3aa: CASSLGRIPRGLNTEAFF

v_gene: TRBV18
j_gene: TRBJ1-2
abundance: .
d_gene: TRBD1
CDR3nt: TGTGCCAGCTCACCCGACCGACAGGGTTCGCGCTATGGCTACACCTTC
CDR3aa: CASSPDRQGSRYGYTF

v_gene: TRBV29-1
j_gene: TRBJ1-2
abundance: .
d_gene: .
CDR3nt: TGCAGCGTTGGAGGGGGACTAGACTATGGCTACACCTTC
CDR3aa: CSVGGGLDYGYTF

v_gene: TRBV15
j_gene: TRBJ2-7
abundance: .
d_gene: TRBD2
CDR3nt: TGTGCCACCAGCAGACCTACTAGCGGGGGCACCTACGAGCAGTACTTC
CDR3aa: CATSRPTSGGTYEQYF

v_gene: TRBV5-1
j_gene: TRBJ1-2
abundance: .
d_gene: .
CDR3nt: TGCGCCAGCAGCCAAATCTTTCTGGGAGCTAACTATGGCTACACCTTC
CDR3aa: CASSQIFLGANYGYTF

v_gene: TRBV3-1/TRBV3-2
j_gene: TRBJ2-7
abundance: few
d_gene: TRBD2
CDR3nt: TGTGCCAGCAGCCAGTTAGCGGGAGTTCACTTC
CDR3aa: CASSQLAGVHF

v_gene: TRBV23-1
j_gene: TRBJ1-2
abundance: .
d_gene: .
CDR3nt: TGCGCCAGCAGTCAATCAGTACAGGGCAGATACGGCTACACCTTC
CDR3aa: CASSQSVQGRYGYTF

v_gene: TRBV30
j_gene: TRBJ1-2
abundance: .
d_gene: TRBD1
CDR3nt: TGTGCCTGGGGACCAGGGGGTACGGGCTACACCTTC
CDR3aa: CAWGPGGTGYTF

v_gene: TRBV28
j_gene: TRBJ2-2
abundance: .
d_gene: TRBD1
CDR3nt: TGTGCCAGCAGAACACAAATGGGGACAGTCCATGCCGGGGAGCTGTTTTTT
CDR3aa: CASRTQMGTVHAGELFF

v_gene: TRBV11-1
j_gene: TRBJ2-2
abundance: .
d_gene: .
CDR3nt: TGTGCCAGCAGTTTTAACAGGGTGACCGGGGAGCTGTTTTTT
CDR3aa: CASSFNRVTGELFF

v_gene: TRBV6-4
j_gene: TRBJ2-3
abundance: .
d_gene: TRBD2
CDR3nt: TGTGCCAGCAGTGACTCGGGACTACTGCAGTATTTT
CDR3aa: CASSDSGLLQYF

v_gene: TRBV3-1/TRBV3-2
j_gene: TRBJ2-7
abundance: once
d_gene: .
CDR3nt: TGTGCCAGCAGCCAAGGACAGGACGAGCAGTACTTC
CDR3aa: CASSQGQDEQYF

v_gene: TRBV3-1/TRBV3-2
j_gene: TRBJ1-6
abundance: .
d_gene: .
CDR3nt: TGTGCCAGCAGCCAGGGCATCGGGGCCCTCCACTTT
CDR3aa: CASSQGIGALHF

v_gene: TRBV5-1
j_gene: TRBJ2-3
abundance: .
d_gene: TRBD2
CDR3nt: TGCGCCAGCAGCAGCCGACTAGCGGGTGGGACAGATACGCAGTATTTT
CDR3aa: CASSSRLAGGTDTQYF

v_gene: TRBV7-2
j_gene: TRBJ2-3
abundance: .
d_gene: TRBD2
CDR3nt: TGTGCCAGCAGCTTAACTGGCGGGGGGCTGGCAGATACGCAGTATTTT
CDR3aa: CASSLTGGGLADTQYF

v_gene: TRBV5-5
j_gene: TRBJ2-3
abundance: .
d_gene: .
CDR3nt: TGTGCCAGCAGCTTGGACAGACCGGATACGCAGTATTTT
CDR3aa: CASSLDRPDTQYF

v_gene: TRBV9
j_gene: TRBJ1-1
abundance: few
d_gene: .
CDR3nt: TGTGCCAGCAGCGTAGATCAAGAGCAGAACACTGAAGCTTTCTTT
CDR3aa: CASSVDQEQNTEAFF

v_gene: TRBV7-7
j_gene: TRBJ2-3
abundance: .
d_gene: TRBD2
CDR3nt: TGTGCTAGCAGCCGACTAGCGGGACTCACAGATACGCAGTATTTT
CDR3aa: CASSRLAGLTDTQYF

v_gene: TRBV3-1/TRBV3-2
j_gene: TRBJ1-2
abundance: .
d_gene: TRBD1
CDR3nt: TGTGCCAGCAGCCAAGTAGGGACAGCTTATAACTATGGCTACACCTTC
CDR3aa: CASSQVGTAYNYGYTF

v_gene: TRBV5-6
j_gene: TRBJ2-7
abundance: .
d_gene: TRBD1
CDR3nt: TGTGCCAGCAGGTTGGGACAGGGGGTTGGCACTTACGAGCAGTACTTC
CDR3aa: CASRLGQGVGTYEQYF

v_gene: TRBV7-3
j_gene: TRBJ2-1
abundance: .
d_gene: .
CDR3nt: TGTGCCAGCAGCTTTTTTTTTCAGGGGATCGGGAATGAGCAGTTCTTC
CDR3aa: CASSFFFQGIGNEQFF

v_gene: TRBV19
j_gene: TRBJ1-6
abundance: few
d_gene: TRBD1
CDR3nt: TGTGCCAGTCGGGACAGGGTCAATTCACCCCTCCACTTT
CDR3aa: CASRDRVNSPLHF

v_gene: TRBV27
j_gene: TRBJ2-2
abundance: .
d_gene: TRBD2
CDR3nt: TGTGCCAGCAGTTTATTGATTTTGCGGGGGTTACCCGGGGAGCTGTTTTTT
CDR3aa: CASSLLILRGLPGELFF

v_gene: TRBV11-3
j_gene: TRBJ2-3
abundance: .
d_gene: .
CDR3nt: TGTGCCAGCAGCCAAGGGACTCCCGTCGGGGATACGCAGTATTTT
CDR3aa: CASSQGTPVGDTQYF

v_gene: TRBV29-1
j_gene: TRBJ2-3
abundance: .
d_gene: .
CDR3nt: TGCAGCGGCCATCGAGGAGGGGATACGCAGTATTTT
CDR3aa: CSGHRGGDTQYF

v_gene: TRBV3-1/TRBV3-2
j_gene: TRBJ1-6
abundance: .
d_gene: TRBD1
CDR3nt: TGTGCCAGCAGCCGTGGACAGGGCACTAATTCACCCCTCCACTTT
CDR3aa: CASSRGQGTNSPLHF

v_gene: TRBV27
j_gene: TRBJ2-7
abundance: .
d_gene: TRBD2
CDR3nt: TGTGCCAGCAGGGTGATGGGACTAGCGGGAGGTGCCTACGAGCAGTACTTC
CDR3aa: CASRVMGLAGGAYEQYF

v_gene: TRBV7-2
j_gene: TRBJ1-4
abundance: once
d_gene: .
CDR3nt: TGTGCCAGCAGCTTAGGACATCTATCTGAAAAACTGTTTTTT
CDR3aa: CASSLGHLSEKLFF

v_gene: TRBV12-3/TRBV12-4
j_gene: TRBJ1-1
abundance: .
d_gene: .
CDR3nt: TGTGCCAGCACCATACTGACAGTCACTGAAGCTTTCTTT
CDR3aa: CASTILTVTEAFF

v_gene: TRBV5-1
j_gene: TRBJ1-3
abundance: .
d_gene: .
CDR3nt: TGCGCCAGCAGCTTGTCTAACAGGGCAGGAAACACCATATATTTT
CDR3aa: CASSLSNRAGNTIYF

v_gene: TRBV15
j_gene: TRBJ1-1
abundance: .
d_gene: .
CDR3nt: TGTGCCACCAGCAGAGGTCGGCAGGTATTTCAGGAAGCTTTCTTT
CDR3aa: CATSRGRQVFQEAFF

v_gene: TRBV28
j_gene: TRBJ1-5
abundance: .
d_gene: .
CDR3nt: TGTGCGGAGTCCAGGGGATATAGCAATCAGCCCCAGCATTTT
CDR3aa: CAESRGYSNQPQHF

v_gene: TRBV6-4
j_gene: TRBJ2-3
abundance: .
d_gene: TRBD2
CDR3nt: TGTGCCAGCAGTGAGGGGCGGGAGTTAGATACGCAGTATTTT
CDR3aa: CASSEGRELDTQYF

v_gene: TRBV18
j_gene: TRBJ1-2
abundance: once
d_gene: .
CDR3nt: TGTGCCAGCTCACCACAAAACAGGGATGGCTACACCTTC
CDR3aa: CASSPQNRDGYTF

v_gene: TRBV30
j_gene: TRBJ1-1
abundance: .
d_gene: .
CDR3nt: TGTGCCTGGAAGGGCAGGAAGGTTCAGGGCACTGAAGCTTTCTTT
CDR3aa: CAWKGRKVQGTEAFF

v_gene: TRBV19
j_gene: TRBJ1-1
abundance: .
d_gene: .
CDR3nt: TGTGCCAGCGCCGCTCTCGGGAGGGTCACTGAAGCTTTCTTT
CDR3aa: CASAALGRVTEAFF